The subject of this entry is one T cell receptor beta chain. Its antigen remains unknown. All the people who gave samples were healthy bone marrow donors. Trimming at V came to 0 bases and at J to 5 bases, leaving 6 bases not matched to a gene. The CDR3 contains 15 residues. Germline-derived CDR1 and CDR2 are LNHNV and YYDKDF (reference sequence). This entry belongs to a study of cytomegalovirus exposure and HLA in healthy donors. Study-wide findings and caveats: Highest at DRB1 and lowest at HLA-C, TCR association rates differed among HLA loci in a later analysis. TRBV6-2, TRBV6-3 and other indistinguishable V segments were excluded.

The PCR was carried out with 60 Vbeta primers and 13 Jbeta primers. Sequencing used immunoSEQ multiplex PCR; TCRdb keeps in-frame clones, though not all of them. This repertoire shows some 160,000 clones, 75% to 90% found once; its top ten account for about 2%. The sample was PBMCs. The chain couples TRBV15 to TRBJ2-7; 8 nucleotides match TRBD2. This receptor was identified in a male donor in good health and CMV-seronegative. This CDR3 is CATSRDLAGGNEQYF. In nucleotides, the CDR3 is TGTGCCACCAGCAGAGATCTGGCGGGGGGTAACGAGCAGTACTTC.